Given below is one T cell receptor (beta chain) in context. This sample is part of a study of Ad26.COV2.S vaccination and SARS-CoV-2 variants. Clones were read by immunoSEQ multiplex PCR, and TCRdb kept only the in-frame ones, dropping some. The table has about 350,000 clones, just over 90% seen once. V lost 8 bases to trimming and J lost 2 bases; unmatched junction nucleotides: 6. From germline, CDR1 is MNHEY and CDR2 SVGAGI. CDR3 length equals 15 residues. The sequence derives from a human donor who had recovered from COVID-19. The input for sequencing was peripheral blood, taken after recovery from COVID-19. The V and J genes are TRBV6-5 and TRBJ1-3; TRBD1 matches at 10 bases. This chain's CDR3 is CASGTGVAAGNTIYF. The DNA for the CDR3 is TGTGCCAGCGGGACAGGGGTAGCAGCTGGAAACACCATATATTTT.